What follows describes a single T cell receptor beta chain. The antigen remains unidentified. These data come from a study of cytomegalovirus exposure and HLA in healthy donors. The germline V and J ends were trimmed by 4 bases and 3 bases, with 16 bases remaining between them. The CDR3 contains 17 residues. CDR1 and CDR2 (germline): SGHVS, FNYEAQ. PCR was performed using 60 Vbeta and 13 Jbeta primers. Generated by immunoSEQ multiplex PCR, the TCRdb table keeps only in-frame clones and is missing some. This sample has some 78,000 clones, with roughly 80% found just once. Healthy bone marrow donors formed the donor group. Findings of the study overall: Most TCR sequences proved rare, with some public TCRs found in many donors.

Sequencing used PBMCs. The chain recombines TRBV7-6 with TRBJ2-6; tentatively, D is TRBD1 (6 bases). This TCR derives from a woman between 45 and 60 years old in good health and CMV-seropositive. The DNA of the CDR3 is TGTGCCAGCAGCTGGGGGACAAGAGCGCATGGGGCCAACGTCCTGACTTTC. It is translated as CASSWGTRAHGANVLTF.